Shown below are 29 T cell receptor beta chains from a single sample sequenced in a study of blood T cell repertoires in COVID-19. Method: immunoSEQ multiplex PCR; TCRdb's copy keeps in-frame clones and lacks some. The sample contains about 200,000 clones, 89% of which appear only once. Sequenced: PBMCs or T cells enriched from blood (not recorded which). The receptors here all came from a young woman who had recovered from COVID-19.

The CDR3 DNA sequence: TGTGCCACCAGTATTTCGGACAGGGGGTTTGGGGACGGGCAGTTCTTC. Amino acids: CATSISDRGFGDGQFF. This chain uses TRBV24-1 with TRBJ2-1; 10 bases fit TRBD1. Unmatched junction bases numbered 16, after V lost 6 bases and J lost 12 bases. Per the germline V gene, CDR1 is KGHDR and CDR2 is SFDVKD. The CDR3 sequence is 16 residues long.

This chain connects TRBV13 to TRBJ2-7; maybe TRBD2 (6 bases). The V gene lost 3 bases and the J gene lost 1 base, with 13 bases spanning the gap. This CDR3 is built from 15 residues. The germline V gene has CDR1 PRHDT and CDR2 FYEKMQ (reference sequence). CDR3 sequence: CASSFLRRGSYEQYF. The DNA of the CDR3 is TGTGCCAGCAGCTTCCTACGACGGGGGTCCTACGAGCAGTACTTC. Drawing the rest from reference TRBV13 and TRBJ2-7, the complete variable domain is AAGVIQSPRHLIKEKRETATLKCYPIPRHDTVYWYQQGPGQDPQFLISFYEKMQSDKGSIPDRFSAQQFSDYHSELNMSSLELGDSALYFCASSFLRRGSYEQYFGPGTRLTVT.

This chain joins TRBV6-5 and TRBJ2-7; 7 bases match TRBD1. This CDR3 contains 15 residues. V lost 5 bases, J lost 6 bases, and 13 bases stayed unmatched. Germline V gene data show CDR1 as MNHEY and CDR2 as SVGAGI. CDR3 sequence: CASSNKSGGRGEQYF. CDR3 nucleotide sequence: TGTGCCAGCAGTAATAAATCAGGGGGTCGAGGCGAGCAGTACTTC.

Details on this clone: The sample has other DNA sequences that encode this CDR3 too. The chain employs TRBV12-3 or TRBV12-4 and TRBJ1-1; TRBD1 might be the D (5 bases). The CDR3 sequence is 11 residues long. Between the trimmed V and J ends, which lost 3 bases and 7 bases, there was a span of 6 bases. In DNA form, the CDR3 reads TGTGCCAGCAGTTTGGGGGGTGAAGCTTTCTTT. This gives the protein CASSLGGEAFF.

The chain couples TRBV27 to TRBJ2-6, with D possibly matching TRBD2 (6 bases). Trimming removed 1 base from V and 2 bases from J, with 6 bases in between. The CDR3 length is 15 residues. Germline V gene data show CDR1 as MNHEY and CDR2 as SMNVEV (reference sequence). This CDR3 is CASSLWGAGANVLTF. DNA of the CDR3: TGTGCCAGCAGTTTATGGGGGGCTGGGGCCAACGTCCTGACTTTC.

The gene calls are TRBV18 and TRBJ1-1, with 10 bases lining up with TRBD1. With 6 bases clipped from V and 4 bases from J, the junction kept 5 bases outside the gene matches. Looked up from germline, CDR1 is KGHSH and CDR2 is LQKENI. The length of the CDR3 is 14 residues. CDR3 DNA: TGTGCCAGCTCCAGGGACAGGGGAACCACTGAAGCTTTCTTT. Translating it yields CASSRDRGTTEAFF.

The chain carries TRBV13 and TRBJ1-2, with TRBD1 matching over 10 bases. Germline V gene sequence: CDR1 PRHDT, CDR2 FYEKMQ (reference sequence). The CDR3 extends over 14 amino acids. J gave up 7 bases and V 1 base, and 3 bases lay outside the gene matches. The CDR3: CASSLDGTGVGYTF. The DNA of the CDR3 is TGTGCCAGCAGCTTAGATGGGACAGGGGTTGGCTACACCTTC. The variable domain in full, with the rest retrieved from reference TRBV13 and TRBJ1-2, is AAGVIQSPRHLIKEKRETATLKCYPIPRHDTVYWYQQGPGQDPQFLISFYEKMQSDKGSIPDRFSAQQFSDYHSELNMSSLELGDSALYFCASSLDGTGVGYTFGSGTRLTVV.

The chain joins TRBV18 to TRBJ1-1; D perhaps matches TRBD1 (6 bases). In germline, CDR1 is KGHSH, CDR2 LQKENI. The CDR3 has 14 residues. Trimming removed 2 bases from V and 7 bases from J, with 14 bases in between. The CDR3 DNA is TGTGCCAGCTCACCAAATCCGGGACAAATTGAAGCTTTCTTT. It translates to CASSPNPGQIEAFF.

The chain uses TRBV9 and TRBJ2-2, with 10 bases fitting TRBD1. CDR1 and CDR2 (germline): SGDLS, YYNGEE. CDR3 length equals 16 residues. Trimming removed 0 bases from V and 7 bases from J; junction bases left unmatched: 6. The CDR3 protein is CASSVGGTGEGGELFF. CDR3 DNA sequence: TGTGCCAGCAGCGTAGGTGGGACAGGGGAAGGCGGGGAGCTGTTTTTT.

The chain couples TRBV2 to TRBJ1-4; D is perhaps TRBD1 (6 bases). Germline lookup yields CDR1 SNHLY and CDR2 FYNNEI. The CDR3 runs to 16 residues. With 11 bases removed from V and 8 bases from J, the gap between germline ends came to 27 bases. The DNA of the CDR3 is TGTGCCTCCCAGGGGCCGGCCTCCTCTGCCGGGGAAAAACTGTTTTTT. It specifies CASQGPASSAGEKLFF.

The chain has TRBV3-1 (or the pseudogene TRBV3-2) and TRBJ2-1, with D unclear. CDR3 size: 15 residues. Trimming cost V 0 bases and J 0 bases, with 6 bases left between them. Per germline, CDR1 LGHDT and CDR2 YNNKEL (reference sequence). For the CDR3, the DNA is TGTGCCAGCAGCCAAGAAATGCGCTCCTACAATGAGCAGTTCTTC. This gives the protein CASSQEMRSYNEQFF.

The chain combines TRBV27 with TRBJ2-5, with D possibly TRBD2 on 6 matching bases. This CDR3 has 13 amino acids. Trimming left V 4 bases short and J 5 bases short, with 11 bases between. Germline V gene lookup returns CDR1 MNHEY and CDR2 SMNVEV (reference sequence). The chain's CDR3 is CASSWGVEETQYF. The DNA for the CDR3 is TGTGCCAGCAGTTGGGGGGTCGAGGAGACCCAGTACTTC.

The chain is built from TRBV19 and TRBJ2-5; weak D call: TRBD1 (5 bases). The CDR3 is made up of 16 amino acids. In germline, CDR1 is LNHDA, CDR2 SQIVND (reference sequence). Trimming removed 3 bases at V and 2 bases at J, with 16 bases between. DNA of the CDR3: TGTGCCAGTAGTATCGTTGGTCGGACACCTCAAGAGACCCAGTACTTC. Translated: CASSIVGRTPQETQYF.

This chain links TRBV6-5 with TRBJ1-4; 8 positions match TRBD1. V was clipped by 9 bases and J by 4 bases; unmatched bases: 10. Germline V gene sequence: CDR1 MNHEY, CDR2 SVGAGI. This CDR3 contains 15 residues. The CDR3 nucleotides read TGTGCCAGGGTGGTCGACAGGGGAAGTAATGAAAAACTGTTTTTT. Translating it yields CARVVDRGSNEKLFF.

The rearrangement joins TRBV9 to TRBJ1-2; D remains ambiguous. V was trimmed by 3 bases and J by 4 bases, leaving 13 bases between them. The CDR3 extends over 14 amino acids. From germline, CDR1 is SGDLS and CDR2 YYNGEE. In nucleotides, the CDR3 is TGTGCCAGCAGCGCCATCGGAGCGTCCTATGGCTACACCTTC. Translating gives CASSAIGASYGYTF.

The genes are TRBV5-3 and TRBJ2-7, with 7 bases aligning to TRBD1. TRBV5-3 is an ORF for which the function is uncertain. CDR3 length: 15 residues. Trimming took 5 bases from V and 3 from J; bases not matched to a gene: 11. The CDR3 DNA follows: TGTGCCAGAAGTACACCCGGACAGGATAACTACGAGCAGTACTTC. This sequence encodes CARSTPGQDNYEQYF.

Here the CDR3 reads CASSLQGGRGEAFF. CDR3 DNA sequence: TGTGCCAGCAGTTTACAGGGGGGAAGGGGTGAAGCTTTCTTT. The chain carries TRBV27 and TRBJ1-1; 7 bases align to TRBD1. CDR1 is MNHEY and CDR2 is SMNVEV in the germline V gene (reference sequence). With 2 bases clipped from V and 7 bases from J, the junction kept 7 bases outside the gene matches. This CDR3 spans 14 amino acids.

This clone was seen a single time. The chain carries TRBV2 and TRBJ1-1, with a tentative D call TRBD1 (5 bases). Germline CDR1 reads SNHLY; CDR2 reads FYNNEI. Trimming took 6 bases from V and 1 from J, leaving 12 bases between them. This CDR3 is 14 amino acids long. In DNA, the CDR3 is TGTGCCAGCAGCAGCACTGACAGGAACACTGAAGCTTTCTTT. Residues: CASSSTDRNTEAFF.

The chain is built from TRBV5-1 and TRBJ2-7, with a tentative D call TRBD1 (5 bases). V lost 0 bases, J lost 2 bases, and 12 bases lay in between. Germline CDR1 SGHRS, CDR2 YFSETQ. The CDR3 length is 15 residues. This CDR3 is CASSLGGRAPYEQYF. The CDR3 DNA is TGCGCCAGCAGCTTGGGGGGCAGGGCCCCCTACGAGCAGTACTTC.

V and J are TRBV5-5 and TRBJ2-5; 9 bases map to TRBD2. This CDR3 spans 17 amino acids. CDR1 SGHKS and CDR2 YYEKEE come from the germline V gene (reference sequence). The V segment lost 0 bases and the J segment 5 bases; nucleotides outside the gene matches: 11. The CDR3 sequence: CASSLAGRSGGVETQYF. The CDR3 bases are TGTGCCAGCAGCTTGGCAGGTCGTAGCGGGGGAGTGGAGACCCAGTACTTC. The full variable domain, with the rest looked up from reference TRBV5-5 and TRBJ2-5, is DAGVTQSPTHLIKTRGQQVTLRCSPISGHKSVSWYQQVLGQGPQFIFQYYEKEERGRGNFPDRFSARQFPNYSSELNVNALLLGDSALYLCASSLAGRSGGVETQYFGPGTRLLVL.

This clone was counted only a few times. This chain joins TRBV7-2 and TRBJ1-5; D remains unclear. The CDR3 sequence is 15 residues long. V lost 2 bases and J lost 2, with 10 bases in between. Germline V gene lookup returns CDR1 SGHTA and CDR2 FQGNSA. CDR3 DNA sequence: TGTGCCAGCAGCTTAAATCCGGCGGGCAATCAGCCCCAGCATTTT. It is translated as CASSLNPAGNQPQHF.

The DNA of the CDR3 is TGTGCCAGTAGTCCCGCGGTAGCGGGGGATGACACAGATACGCAGTATTTT. The encoded protein is CASSPAVAGDDTDTQYF. V and J are TRBV19 and TRBJ2-3; TRBD2 matches at 9 bases. This CDR3 is 17 amino acids long. V trimming: 5 bases; J trimming: 2 bases; junction bases outside the gene matches: 11. Per germline, CDR1 LNHDA and CDR2 SQIVND (reference sequence).

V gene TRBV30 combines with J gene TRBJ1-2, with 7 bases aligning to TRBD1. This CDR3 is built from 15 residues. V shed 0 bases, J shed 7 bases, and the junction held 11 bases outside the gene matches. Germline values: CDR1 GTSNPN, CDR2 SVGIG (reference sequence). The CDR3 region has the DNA TGTGCCTGGAGTGTACGCGACAGGGTAACTGCTGGCTACACCTTC. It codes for CAWSVRDRVTAGYTF.

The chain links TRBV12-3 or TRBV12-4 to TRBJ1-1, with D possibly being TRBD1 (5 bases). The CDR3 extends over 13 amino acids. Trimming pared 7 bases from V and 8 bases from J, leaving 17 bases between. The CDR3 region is CASTLGTGEEAFF. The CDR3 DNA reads TGTGCCAGCACTCTTGGGACGGGGGAAGAAGCTTTCTTT.

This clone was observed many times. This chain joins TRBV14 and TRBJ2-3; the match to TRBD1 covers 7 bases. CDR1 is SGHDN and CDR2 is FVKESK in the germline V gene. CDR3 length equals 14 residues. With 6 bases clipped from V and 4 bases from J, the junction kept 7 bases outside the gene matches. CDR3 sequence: CASSRFQGADTQYF. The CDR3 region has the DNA TGTGCCAGCAGTCGATTTCAGGGGGCAGATACGCAGTATTTT.

The CDR3 DNA reads TGTGCCAGCAGTGGCTCCGGGACAGGCTTCACTGAAGCTTTCTTT. Protein product: CASSGSGTGFTEAFF. The genes are TRBV25-1 and TRBJ1-1; 8 nucleotides line up with TRBD1. This CDR3 comprises 15 residues. The germline gives CDR1 MGHDK, CDR2 SYGVNS. With V trimmed by 4 bases and J by 4 bases, 8 bases remained unmatched.

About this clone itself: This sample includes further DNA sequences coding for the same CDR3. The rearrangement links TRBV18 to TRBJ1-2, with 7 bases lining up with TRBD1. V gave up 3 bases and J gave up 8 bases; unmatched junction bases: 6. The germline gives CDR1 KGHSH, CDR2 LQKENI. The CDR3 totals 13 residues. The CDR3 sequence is CASSPDRDGGYTF. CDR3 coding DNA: TGTGCCAGCTCACCCGACAGGGACGGAGGCTACACCTTC.

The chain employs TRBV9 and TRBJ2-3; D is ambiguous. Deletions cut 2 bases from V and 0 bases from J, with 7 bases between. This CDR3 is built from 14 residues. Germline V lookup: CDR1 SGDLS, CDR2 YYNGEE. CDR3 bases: TGTGCCAGCAGCGTGGCCGCTAGCACAGATACGCAGTATTTT. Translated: CASSVAASTDTQYF. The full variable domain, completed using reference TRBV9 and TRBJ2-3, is DSGVTQTPKHLITATGQRVTLRCSPRSGDLSVYWYQQSLDQGLQFLIQYYNGEERAKGNILERFSAQQFPDLHSELNLSSLELGDSALYFCASSVAASTDTQYFGPGTRLTVL.

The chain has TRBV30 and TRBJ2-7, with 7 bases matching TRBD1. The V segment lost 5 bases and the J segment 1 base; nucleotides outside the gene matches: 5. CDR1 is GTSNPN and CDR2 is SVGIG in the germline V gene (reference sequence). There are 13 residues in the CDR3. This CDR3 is CAWSRDRSYEQYF. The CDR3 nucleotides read TGTGCCTGGTCCCGGGACAGATCCTACGAGCAGTACTTC.